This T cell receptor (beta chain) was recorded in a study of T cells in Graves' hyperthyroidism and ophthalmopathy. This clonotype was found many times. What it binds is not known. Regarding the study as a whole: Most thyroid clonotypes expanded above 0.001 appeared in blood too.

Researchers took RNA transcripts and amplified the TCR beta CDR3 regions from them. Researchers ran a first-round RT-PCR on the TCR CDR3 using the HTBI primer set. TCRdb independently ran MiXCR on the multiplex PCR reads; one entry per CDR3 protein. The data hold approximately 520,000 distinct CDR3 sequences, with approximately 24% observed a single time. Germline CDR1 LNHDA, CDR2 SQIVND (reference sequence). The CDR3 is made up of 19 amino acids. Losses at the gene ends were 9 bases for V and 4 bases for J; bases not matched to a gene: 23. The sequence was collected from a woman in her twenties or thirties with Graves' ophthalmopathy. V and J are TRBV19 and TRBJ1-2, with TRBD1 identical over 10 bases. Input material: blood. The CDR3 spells CASSVPPGTGELPSYGYTF. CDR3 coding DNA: TGTGCCAGCTCAGTACCCCCCGGGACAGGGGAATTGCCCTCCTATGGCTACACCTTC.